This T cell receptor (beta chain) was recovered during a study of long-term antiretroviral therapy in people with HIV. Findings of the study overall: Clones that had undergone expansion before ART dominated the repertoire at all time points.

The libraries were made with immunoSEQ v3.0 at survey level. Only in-frame clones appear in the TCRdb table, and some are missing; sequencing was by immunoSEQ multiplex PCR. The sample has about 21,000 clones, around 84% seen once. CDR3 length equals 18 residues. V was trimmed by 0 bases and J by 0 bases, leaving 15 bases between them. Germline values: CDR1 SGHRS, CDR2 YFSETQ. To note about this clone: The target antigen is unknown.

Sample: unsorted PBMCs, taken 1.3 years after starting antiretroviral therapy. The sequence was obtained from a man aged 60-69 years with HIV. The genes are TRBV5-1 and TRBJ1-4, with D perhaps TRBD1 (5 bases). CDR3 nucleotide sequence: TGCGCCAGCAGCTTGGCCCCTGGGGGGACTGCAACTAATGAAAAACTGTTTTTT. Translating it yields CASSLAPGGTATNEKLFF. The full variable domain, completed using reference TRBV5-1 and TRBJ1-4, is KAGVTQTPRYLIKTRGQQVTLSCSPISGHRSVSWYQQTPGQGLQFLFEYFSETQRNKGNFPGRFSGRQFSNSRSEMNVSTLELGDSALYLCASSLAPGGTATNEKLFFGSGTQLSVL.